This T cell receptor (beta chain) was obtained from a study of blood T cells in healthy people across ages. Unmatched junction bases numbered 6, after V lost 6 bases and J lost 3 bases. The CDR3 contains 14 residues. Germline lookup yields CDR1 MDHEN and CDR2 SYDVKM. Then a second PCR, running about 6 to 11 cycles, was carried out with a sample-barcoded 5' primer and a J-beta primer mix. Each single sample gave us at least 2.5 million CDR3-containing paired-end reads. TCRdb processed the 5' RACE reads anew with MiXCR; each CDR3 protein has one entry. The table records 550,000 to 750,000 distinct CDR3 sequences, around a fifth of them present only once. In this sample, this clonotype turned up a few times.

The rearrangement uses TRBV28 and TRBJ1-2; 8 nucleotides align to TRBD1. Sequencing used blood. The clonotype originates from a man in his 70s in good health. The CDR3 loop reads CASSIGQGHYGYTF. As DNA, the CDR3 is TGTGCCAGCAGCATTGGACAGGGTCACTATGGCTACACCTTC.